This TCR beta chain was documented in a study of T-cell reconstitution after alpha-beta-depleted transplantation in children. Germline trimming cut 1 base from V and 1 base from J; bases unmatched to any gene: 4. CDR3 length: 16 amino acids. CDR1 and CDR2 (germline): LGHNA, YSLEER. Unique molecular identifiers were used in preparing the TCRbeta library. TCRdb recomputed calls from the PCR reads with MiXCR, one row per CDR3 protein. The sample consists of 200,000 to 250,000 distinct CDR3 sequences, roughly 10% of them appearing once. The TCR originated in a human donor who donated a stem cell graft to a child with acute lymphoblastic leukemia. This sample comprised PBMCs from the stem cell graft donor, obtained from the stem cell graft. The J gene is TRBJ2-5, the V gene TRBV4-3, with 9 bases fitting TRBD2. CDR3 amino acids: CASSQGGGGAQETQYF. The DNA of the CDR3 is TGCGCCAGCAGCCAAGGTGGCGGGGGGGCCCAAGAGACCCAGTACTTC.